This T cell receptor beta chain derives from a study of cytomegalovirus exposure and HLA in healthy donors. Researchers ran the PCR with 60 Vbeta and 13 Jbeta primers. How the authors handled the data: Among the unique TCR beta chains that a later analysis counted, about 81 million in all, about 12 million were shared. The table came from immunoSEQ multiplex PCR; TCRdb's copy has only in-frame clones and leaves some out. Clone size and V and J calls were adopted from that table, with D and trimming inferred from the DNA. The repertoire holds around 130,000 clones, with around 85% as singletons. Study results and caveats: In a later analysis, specific HLA alleles were associated with approximately 17,000 TCR beta sequences at a 0.05 false discovery rate. A later analysis by the authors found several of the most significant clusters apparently linked to common viral pathogens. Most TCR sequences were rare, but some public TCRs occurred in many donors.

About this clone: Its target is not known.

Sequences were obtained from PBMCs. This receptor was taken from a female donor in good health and CMV-seronegative.

The CDR3 sequence: CARGPGRELGEQYF. CDR3 coding DNA: TGTGCCAGGGGGCCTGGACGGGAGTTGGGTGAGCAGTACTTC. The chain combines TRBV21-1 with TRBJ2-7; the D call in the table, TRBD2, was not verified against the DNA. TRBV21-1 is a pseudogene segment. The CDR3 loop spans 14 amino acids.